These 30 T cell receptor beta chains were sequenced from one sample in a study of CD8+ T cells in alopecia areata. Treatment given: oral pan-JAK inhibitor, 5-10 mg twice daily. Extracted RNA was reverse transcribed, and the resulting cDNA served as sequencing template. Some clones are missing from TCRdb's copy, which holds only in-frame ones; the method was immunoSEQ multiplex PCR. The sample has some 180,000 clones, about 48% seen once. The sample consisted of CD8+ T cells sorted from blood, taken at week 24, from a patient treated with tofacitinib. These TCRs come from a human donor with alopecia areata.

The chain links TRBV5-1 to TRBJ2-5; D unresolved. The germline CDR1 and CDR2 sequences are SGHRS and YFSETQ. Trimming stripped 0 bases from V and 4 bases from J, with 7 bases between. The CDR3 length is 13 residues. The CDR3 DNA sequence: TGCGCCAGCAGCTTGGCCTCGGGAGAGACCCAGTACTTC. Translated: CASSLASGETQYF.

The rearrangement joins TRBV9 to TRBJ2-7; D unresolved. The CDR3 totals 15 residues. Trimming stripped 3 bases from V and 5 bases from J, with 18 bases between. Germline CDR1 SGDLS, CDR2 YYNGEE. CDR3 nucleotides: TGTGCCAGCAGCGAGGGCCAAGGCCCTCGGGACGAGCAGTACTTC. Translated: CASSEGQGPRDEQYF.

This clone was observed a handful of times. The rearrangement joins TRBV29-1 to TRBJ2-3; TRBD2 matches 12 bases. This CDR3 has 14 amino acids. The junction had 9 bases not matched to a gene; V was cut back by 7 bases and J by 7 bases. Germline CDR1 is SQVTM and CDR2 is ANQGSEA. In DNA, the CDR3 is TGCAGCGACCAAGGACTAGCGGGGTTCCATACGCAGTATTTT. As protein: CSDQGLAGFHTQYF.

This clone was seen a handful of times. The rearrangement joins TRBV11-2 to TRBJ1-6; no reliable D call. V was pared by 1 base and J by 10 bases, with 8 bases between. Germline V lookup: CDR1 SGHAT, CDR2 FQNNGV. CDR3 length equals 13 residues. The CDR3 nucleotides are TGTGCCAGCAGCTTAGGAATGGGGTCACCCCTCCACTTT. This sequence encodes CASSLGMGSPLHF.

The rearrangement uses TRBV7-2 and TRBJ2-2; D possibly corresponds to TRBD2 (6 bases). V lost 3 bases and J lost 1, with 15 bases in between. The CDR3 extends over 17 amino acids. Germline lookup yields CDR1 SGHTA and CDR2 FQGNSA. For the CDR3, the DNA is TGTGCCAGCAGCTTGAACGCCGGGGGACGGAACACCGGGGAGCTGTTTTTT. Translating it yields CASSLNAGGRNTGELFF. Full variable domain (remainder filled in from reference TRBV7-2 and TRBJ2-2): GAGVSQSPSNKVTEKGKDVELRCDPISGHTALYWYRQSLGQGLEFLIYFQGNSAPDKSGLPSDRFSAERTGGSVSTLTIQRTQQEDSAVYLCASSLNAGGRNTGELFFGEGSRLTVL.

The chain joins TRBV13 to TRBJ1-1; D is unclear. Between the trimmed V and J ends, which lost 4 bases and 1 base, there was a span of 10 bases. This CDR3 is built from 14 residues. Germline V CDR1 and CDR2: PRHDT, FYEKMQ (reference sequence). The CDR3 protein is CASSSQTWNTEAFF. CDR3 nucleotides: TGTGCCAGCAGCTCCCAAACGTGGAACACTGAAGCTTTCTTT.

The chain couples TRBV7-7 to TRBJ2-1; TRBD2 might be the D (5 bases). V lost 3 bases to trimming and J lost 6 bases, with 9 bases between them. The CDR3 is 13 residues long. CDR1 SSHAT and CDR2 FNYEAQ come from the germline V gene (reference sequence). The CDR3 protein is CASSLREFNEQFF. The CDR3 DNA sequence: TGTGCCAGCAGCTTGAGGGAATTCAATGAGCAGTTCTTC.

This clone has a handful of counts. The J gene is TRBJ2-2, the V gene TRBV10-3; 8 bases match TRBD1. Unmatched junction bases numbered 10, after V lost 11 bases and J lost 8 bases. This CDR3 spans 13 amino acids. CDR1 and CDR2 from the germline V gene are ENHRY and SYGVKD. The DNA for the CDR3 is TGTGCCTGTGGGACAGGCCTTTCAGGGGAGCTGTTTTTT. Translated, it gives CACGTGLSGELFF.

The CDR3 DNA follows: TGTGCCAGTAGTATCGGGGCCGCAGATACGCAGTATTTT. Translated, it gives CASSIGAADTQYF. The chain is built from TRBV19 and TRBJ2-3; TRBD1 or TRBD2 may be the D gene (5 bases each). Looked up from germline, CDR1 is LNHDA and CDR2 is SQIVND (reference sequence). There are 13 residues in the CDR3. V lost 3 bases and J 4 bases, leaving 8 bases between the germline ends.

In this sample, this clone turned up once. The chain uses TRBV5-1 and TRBJ1-6; D gene uncertain. The CDR3 length is 13 residues. Germline assignment: CDR1 SGHRS and CDR2 YFSETQ. V was cut by 4 bases and J by 9 bases, with 11 bases left in between. CDR3 sequence reads: CASSHTTGSPLHF. The CDR3 region has the DNA TGCGCCAGCAGCCACACGACGGGTTCACCCCTCCACTTT.

This chain connects TRBV30 to TRBJ1-1; the D gene is possibly TRBD1 (6 bases). This CDR3 has 14 amino acids. Germline-derived CDR1 and CDR2 are GTSNPN and SVGIG (reference sequence). Between the trimmed V and J ends, which lost 4 bases and 2 bases, there was a span of 14 bases. In DNA, the CDR3 is TGTGCCTGGACTTTCGGGGGCTTAAACACTGAAGCTTTCTTT. Residues: CAWTFGGLNTEAFF. The entire variable domain, with the rest obtained from reference TRBV30 and TRBJ1-1, is as follows: SQTIHQWPATLVQPVGSPLSLECTVEGTSNPNLYWYRQAAGRGLQLLFYSVGIGQISSEVPQNLSASRPQDRQFILSSKKLLLSDSGFYLCAWTFGGLNTEAFFGQGTRLTVV.

The chain is built from TRBV30 and TRBJ2-1; 9 nucleotides match TRBD2. The CDR3 is 15 residues long. In germline, CDR1 is GTSNPN, CDR2 SVGIG (reference sequence). After removal of 4 bases from V and 4 bases from J, the junction contained 8 bases not matched to a gene. The CDR3 DNA sequence: TGTGCCTGGACCTTACGCGGGGGGGAATACAATGAGCAGTTCTTC. Protein sequence: CAWTLRGGEYNEQFF. Variable domain in full (rest from reference TRBV30 and TRBJ2-1): SQTIHQWPATLVQPVGSPLSLECTVEGTSNPNLYWYRQAAGRGLQLLFYSVGIGQISSEVPQNLSASRPQDRQFILSSKKLLLSDSGFYLCAWTLRGGEYNEQFFGPGTRLTVL.

Points on this clone: Within the sample, other DNA sequences also encode this same CDR3. V is TRBV5-1 and J is TRBJ1-1; TRBD1 agrees at 7 bases. Germline trimming cut 1 base from V and 5 bases from J; bases unmatched to any gene: 5. The CDR3 contains 14 residues. CDR1 is SGHRS and CDR2 is YFSETQ in the germline V gene. The CDR3 reads CASSLRQGGTEAFF. CDR3 DNA: TGCGCCAGCAGCTTGAGACAGGGAGGAACTGAAGCTTTCTTT.

V gene TRBV4-3 combines with J gene TRBJ2-3; 10 bases match TRBD2. Germline CDR1 LGHNA, CDR2 YSLEER. With 4 bases clipped from V and 0 bases from J, the junction kept 10 bases outside the gene matches. The CDR3 contains 18 residues. CDR3 DNA sequence: TGCGCCAGCAGCCGAAAGGGTAGCGGGGGGACAAGCACAGATACGCAGTATTTT. Encoded protein: CASSRKGSGGTSTDTQYF.

This clone was found a few times. V is TRBV19 and J is TRBJ2-3, with 8 nucleotides matching TRBD2. Germline V CDR1 and CDR2: LNHDA, SQIVND (reference sequence). The ends lost 5 bases at V and 1 base at J; junction bases unmatched: 2. The CDR3 has 14 amino acids. The CDR3 nucleotides read TGTGCCAGTAGTGGGGGACTAGGCACAGATACGCAGTATTTT. It codes for CASSGGLGTDTQYF. Full variable domain (rest looked up from reference TRBV19 and TRBJ2-3): DGGITQSPKYLFRKEGQNVTLSCEQNLNHDAMYWYRQDPGQGLRLIYYSQIVNDFQKGDIAEGYSVSREKKESFPLTVTSAQKNPTAFYLCASSGGLGTDTQYFGPGTRLTVL.

This clone was counted only a few times. The V call is TRBV29-1, the J call TRBJ1-2, with unresolved D. The CDR3 totals 13 residues. Trimming shortened V by 2 bases and J by 0 bases, and 7 bases separated the two germline ends. Per germline, CDR1 SQVTM and CDR2 ANQGSEA. This CDR3 is CSVELTANYGYTF. CDR3 sequence (DNA): TGCAGCGTTGAATTAACAGCTAACTATGGCTACACCTTC. Full variable domain (rest looked up from reference TRBV29-1 and TRBJ1-2): SAVISQKPSRDICQRGTSLTIQCQVDSQVTMMFWYRQQPGQSLTLIATANQGSEATYESGFVIDKFPISRPNLTFSTLTVSNMSPEDSSIYLCSVELTANYGYTFGSGTRLTVV.

The chain carries TRBV6-5 and TRBJ1-1; D remains ambiguous. Germline CDR1 reads MNHEY; CDR2 reads SVGAGI. The CDR3 contains 13 residues. V gave up 2 bases and J gave up 2 bases, with 6 bases separating them. The CDR3 reads CASSYEVNTEAFF. CDR3 in DNA: TGTGCCAGCAGTTACGAGGTTAACACTGAAGCTTTCTTT.

This CDR3 reads CAWSDGGRAFF. As DNA, the CDR3 is TGTGCCTGGAGTGACGGTGGGAGGGCTTTCTTT. V is TRBV30 and J is TRBJ1-1; D call uncertain. Germline V gene data show CDR1 as GTSNPN and CDR2 as SVGIG (reference sequence). The CDR3 covers 11 residues. Trimming stripped 1 base from V and 11 bases from J, with 11 bases between.

The chain employs TRBV11-2 and TRBJ2-3; D remains unclear. V shed 8 bases and J shed 4 bases, with 13 bases lying between them. The CDR3 contains 13 residues. The germline V gene has CDR1 SGHAT and CDR2 FQNNGV. This CDR3 is CASSRTSADTQYF. The CDR3 bases are TGTGCCAGCTCGAGGACCTCCGCAGATACGCAGTATTTT. Full variable domain (outside the CDR3, taken from reference TRBV11-2 and TRBJ2-3): EAGVAQSPRYKIIEKRQSVAFWCNPISGHATLYWYQQILGQGPKLLIQFQNNGVVDDSQLPKDRFSAERLKGVDSTLKIQPAKLEDSAVYLCASSRTSADTQYFGPGTRLTVL.

V and J are TRBV10-1 and TRBJ2-1; tentative D call: TRBD2 (5 bases). This CDR3 contains 14 residues. The V end lost 5 bases, the J end lost 6 bases, and 14 bases lay between the germline ends. Per germline, CDR1 WNHNN and CDR2 SYGVQD (reference sequence). The DNA of the CDR3 is TGCGCCAGCAGTCGGGGTGGCGGTGGCAATGAGCAGTTCTTC. It translates to CASSRGGGGNEQFF.

The V gene is TRBV30, the J gene TRBJ1-2; D is undetermined. The germline V and J ends were trimmed by 2 bases and 7 bases, with 8 bases remaining between them. The germline gives CDR1 GTSNPN, CDR2 SVGIG (reference sequence). This CDR3 has 11 amino acids. The CDR3 region has the DNA TGTGCCTGGAGTAGAGGGCCTGGCTACACCTTC. Translation gives CAWSRGPGYTF.

This chain joins TRBV11-2 and TRBJ2-7; D possibly matches TRBD1 or TRBD2 (5 bases each). Trimming cost V 5 bases and J 5 bases, with 22 bases left between them. From germline, CDR1 is SGHAT and CDR2 FQNNGV. This CDR3 is 16 amino acids long. For the CDR3, the DNA is TGTGCCAGCAGCCGAAGGGCTGGGAGACAGATCAACGAGCAGTACTTC. This gives the protein CASSRRAGRQINEQYF. Complete variable domain (other parts from reference TRBV11-2 and TRBJ2-7): EAGVAQSPRYKIIEKRQSVAFWCNPISGHATLYWYQQILGQGPKLLIQFQNNGVVDDSQLPKDRFSAERLKGVDSTLKIQPAKLEDSAVYLCASSRRAGRQINEQYFGPGTRLTVT.

CDR3 amino acids: CASSPGRQGDQPQHF. The CDR3 DNA is TGTGCCAGCAGTCCCGGTAGACAGGGAGATCAGCCCCAGCATTTT. V gene TRBV27 combines with J gene TRBJ1-5; TRBD1 agrees at 7 bases. V was pared by 5 bases and J by 5 bases, with 9 bases of the junction left unmatched. The germline CDR1 and CDR2 sequences are MNHEY and SMNVEV (reference sequence). The CDR3 is 15 amino acids.

The rearrangement links TRBV7-2 to TRBJ1-2; TRBD1 aligns across 8 bases. Germline assignment: CDR1 SGHTA and CDR2 FQGNSA. Losses at the gene ends were 5 bases for V and 5 bases for J; bases not matched to a gene: 7. The CDR3 is 14 residues long. The CDR3 DNA follows: TGTGCCAGCAGCCAAGGGGGACAGGCATATGGCTACACCTTC. Protein product: CASSQGGQAYGYTF.

V gene TRBV29-1 combines with J gene TRBJ1-2, with D possibly being TRBD1 (5 bases). The CDR3 has 14 residues. In germline, CDR1 is SQVTM, CDR2 ANQGSEA. The V end was cut by 7 bases, the J end by 3 bases, with 18 bases between. CDR3 amino acids: CSGIERDGDYGYTF. The DNA of the CDR3 is TGCAGCGGGATAGAAAGGGACGGCGACTATGGCTACACCTTC.

This chain links TRBV19 with TRBJ1-1; D unclear. V was trimmed by 3 bases and J by 0 bases, leaving 11 bases between them. This CDR3 comprises 15 residues. CDR1 is LNHDA and CDR2 is SQIVND in the germline V gene (reference sequence). The CDR3, as DNA: TGTGCCAGTAGTATTAGGAACCGAATGAACACTGAAGCTTTCTTT. The encoded protein is CASSIRNRMNTEAFF.

This chain links TRBV7-2 with TRBJ1-1; D remains unclear. V was shortened by 1 base and J by 2 bases, with 8 bases between the two germline ends. The CDR3 spans 14 residues. Germline CDR1 reads SGHTA; CDR2 reads FQGNSA. The CDR3 bases are TGTGCCAGCAGCTTAGGCCAGTTCAACACTGAAGCTTTCTTT. This translates into CASSLGQFNTEAFF.

V and J are TRBV7-9 and TRBJ1-1; a possible D gene is TRBD1 (6 bases). This CDR3 is built from 12 residues. Germline lookup yields CDR1 SEHNR and CDR2 FQNEAQ (reference sequence). Trimming took off 0 bases at V and 13 bases at J, with 12 bases between the two ends. For the CDR3, the DNA is TGTGCCAGCAGCTTAGCCTCTAGGACAGTTTTCTTT. This codes for CASSLASRTVFF.

This clone was detected a few times. V usage is TRBV19 and J usage is TRBJ1-1, with 7 positions matching TRBD1. Trimming cost V 6 bases and J 0 bases; bases outside gene matches: 7. Germline-derived CDR1 and CDR2 are LNHDA and SQIVND (reference sequence). The CDR3 is made up of 15 amino acids. This CDR3 reads CASRKKGQMNTEAFF. CDR3 coding DNA: TGTGCCAGTAGAAAAAAGGGACAGATGAACACTGAAGCTTTCTTT.

The chain uses TRBV4-3 and TRBJ1-4; D possibly corresponds to TRBD1 (6 bases). Per the germline V gene, CDR1 is LGHNA and CDR2 is YSLEER. The CDR3 runs 14 residues. Trimming cost V 4 bases and J 7 bases, with 13 bases left between them. The DNA for the CDR3 is TGCGCCAGCAGCCCGCAGGGGAGAGGTGAAAAACTGTTTTTT. It codes for CASSPQGRGEKLFF.